This TCR beta chain is from a study of human thymus T cells. This clone was counted a single time. Resections from corrective heart surgery supplied the thymus tissue. Repertoires were generated with immunoSEQ multiplex PCR, while TCRdb's copy carries only in-frame clones and drops some. The profile shows about 120,000 clones, approximately 96% of them singletons. The receptor comes from a boy in the first two years of life with a congenital heart defect but otherwise immunologically healthy. Sequencing was carried out using thymus tissue.

The DNA of the CDR3 is TGTGCCAGCAGCTTGCGGGGAGCAGATACGCAGTATTTT. This codes for CASSLRGADTQYF. The chain recombines TRBV7-2 with TRBJ2-3; perhaps TRBD2 as D (6 bases). V was cut by 3 bases and J by 4 bases, with 8 bases left in between. This CDR3 comprises 13 residues. Germline CDR1 reads SGHTA; CDR2 reads FQGNSA.